The present TCR beta chain was sequenced within a study of cytomegalovirus exposure and HLA in healthy donors. Background on the study: The Caucasian-associated ancestry cluster held roughly 78% of 350 to 450 genotyped donors. Study observations and caveats: The authors listed roughly 150 TCR beta chains as cytomegalovirus-associated. A cluster of highly shared sequence variants was likely a sequencing artifact.

The PCR contained 60 Vbeta and 13 Jbeta primers. Profiling relied on immunoSEQ multiplex PCR, and the TCRdb table lists in-frame clones only, not all of them. This sample yields around 130,000 clones, of which approximately 85% are seen a single time; 0.45% to 0.55% belongs to the top ten. Germline loops: CDR1 SGHNT, CDR2 YYREEE (reference sequence). The CDR3 is 14 residues long. The V and J ends lost 4 bases and 3 bases respectively, with 14 bases between them. With respect to this clone: Its target is unknown.

The specimen was PBMCs. The V call is TRBV5-4, the J call TRBJ2-7; D not certain. The receptor's source is a woman between 35 and 50 years old in good health and CMV-seronegative. CDR3 sequence (DNA): TGTGCCAGCAGCCGTTCCGGCGGCGGCTACGAGCAGTACTTC. Protein sequence: CASSRSGGGYEQYF.